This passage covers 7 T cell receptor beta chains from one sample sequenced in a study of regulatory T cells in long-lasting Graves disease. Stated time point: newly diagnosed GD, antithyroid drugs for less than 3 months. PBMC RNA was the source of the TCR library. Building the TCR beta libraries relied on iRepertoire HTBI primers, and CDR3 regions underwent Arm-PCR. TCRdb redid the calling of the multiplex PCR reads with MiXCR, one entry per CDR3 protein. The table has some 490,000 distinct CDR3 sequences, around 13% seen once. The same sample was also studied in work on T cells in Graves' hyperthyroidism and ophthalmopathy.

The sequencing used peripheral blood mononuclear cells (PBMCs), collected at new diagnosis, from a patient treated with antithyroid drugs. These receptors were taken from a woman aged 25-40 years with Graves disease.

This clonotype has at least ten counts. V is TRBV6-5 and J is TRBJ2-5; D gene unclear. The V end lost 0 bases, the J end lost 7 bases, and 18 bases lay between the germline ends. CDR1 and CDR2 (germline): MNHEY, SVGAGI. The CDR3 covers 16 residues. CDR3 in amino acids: CASSYSYYTNLGTQYF. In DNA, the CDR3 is TGTGCCAGCAGTTACTCGTACTATACAAACCTGGGGACCCAGTACTTC.

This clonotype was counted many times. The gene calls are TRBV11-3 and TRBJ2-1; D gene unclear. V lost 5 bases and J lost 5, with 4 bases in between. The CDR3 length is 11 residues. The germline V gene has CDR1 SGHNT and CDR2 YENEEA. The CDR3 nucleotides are TGTGCCAGCAGCCGAGACAATGAGCAGTTCTTC. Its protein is CASSRDNEQFF.

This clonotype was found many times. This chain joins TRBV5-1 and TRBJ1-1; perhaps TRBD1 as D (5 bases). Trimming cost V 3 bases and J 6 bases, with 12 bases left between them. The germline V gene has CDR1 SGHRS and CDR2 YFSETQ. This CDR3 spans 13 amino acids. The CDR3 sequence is CASSWGGNSEAFF. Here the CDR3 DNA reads TGCGCCAGCAGCTGGGGCGGAAACTCTGAAGCTTTCTTT.

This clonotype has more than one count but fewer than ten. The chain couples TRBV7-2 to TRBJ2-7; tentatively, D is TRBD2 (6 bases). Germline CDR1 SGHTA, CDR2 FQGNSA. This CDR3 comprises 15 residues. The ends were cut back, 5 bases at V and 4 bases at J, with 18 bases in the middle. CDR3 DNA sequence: TGTGCCAGCAGCCCCCCCCGGGCAGGAGGGTACGAGCAGTACTTC. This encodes CASSPPRAGGYEQYF.

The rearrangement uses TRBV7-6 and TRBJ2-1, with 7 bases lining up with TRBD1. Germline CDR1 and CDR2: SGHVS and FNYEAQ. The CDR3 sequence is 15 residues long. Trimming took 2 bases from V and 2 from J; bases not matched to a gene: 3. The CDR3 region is CASSLRDSTYNEQFF. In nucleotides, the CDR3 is TGTGCCAGCAGCTTAAGGGACAGTACCTACAATGAGCAGTTCTTC.

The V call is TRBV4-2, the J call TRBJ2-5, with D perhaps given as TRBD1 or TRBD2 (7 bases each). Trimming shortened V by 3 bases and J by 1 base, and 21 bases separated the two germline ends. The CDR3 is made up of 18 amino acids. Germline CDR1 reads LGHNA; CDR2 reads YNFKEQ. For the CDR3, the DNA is TGTGCCAGCAGCCACGAACAGGGGACTAAAAGAGGCCAAGAGACCCAGTACTTC. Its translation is CASSHEQGTKRGQETQYF.

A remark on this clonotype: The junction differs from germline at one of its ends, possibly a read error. In DNA, the CDR3 is TGTGTCAGCAGTAAAATCCGCCCGGTTGATACGCAGTATTTT. Translating gives CVSSKIRPVDTQYF. The chain couples TRBV27 to TRBJ2-3; no reliable D call. The CDR3 runs 14 residues. Germline V gene sequence: CDR1 MNHEY, CDR2 SMNVEV (reference sequence).